This T cell receptor beta chain stems from a study of early T cells in non-severe SARS-CoV-2 infection. Study background: Sequencing used unsorted whole-blood bulk RNA, so chains lack pairing. Study conclusions and caveats: VDJdb-based annotation leaned toward anti-spike CD8 responses and missed private and CD4 specificities.

In its sample, this clonotype was seen many times. The antigen remains unidentified. The germline V gene has CDR1 SGHVS and CDR2 FQNEAQ. The CDR3 extends over 12 amino acids. V dropped 2 bases and J dropped 7 bases, with 8 bases sitting between them. The library protocol tagged individual cDNA molecules with unique molecular identifiers. TCRdb reanalysed the 5' RACE reads using MiXCR and keeps one entry per CDR3 protein. The sample holds 29,000 or so distinct CDR3 sequences, approximately 4.8% seen once. Input material: whole blood. The receptor was isolated from an adult who was a healthcare worker with PCR-confirmed SARS-CoV-2 infection or an uninfected control (not recorded which). This chain uses TRBV7-8 with TRBJ1-1; no clear D gene. CDR3: CASSLSAVEAFF. In nucleotides, the CDR3 is TGTGCCAGCAGCTTATCGGCAGTTGAAGCTTTCTTT.